These 32 T cell receptor beta chains originate from one sample sequenced in a study of OX40 agonist ivuxolimab in advanced cancers. Method: immunoSEQ multiplex PCR; TCRdb's copy keeps in-frame clones and lacks some. Of tens of thousands of clones in the sample, 70% to 90% are singletons; the top ten hold approximately 2.6%. The specimen comprised CD4+ or CD8+ T cells sorted from blood, sampled in a trial of the OX40 agonist ivuxolimab. The receptors come from an adult with an advanced solid tumor such as melanoma, head and neck, liver or kidney cancer.

The chain joins TRBV11-2 to TRBJ1-1; no clear D. The germline V gene encodes CDR1 SGHAT and CDR2 FQNNGV. Trimming stripped 1 base from V and 3 bases from J, with 3 bases between. The CDR3 has 12 amino acids. CDR3 nucleotides: TGTGCCAGCAGCTTAGTAGACACTGAAGCTTTCTTT. It yields the protein CASSLVDTEAFF.

The chain links TRBV11-2 to TRBJ2-7, with 9 bases that match TRBD1. V was clipped by 2 bases and J by 6 bases; unmatched bases: 11. Per the germline V gene, CDR1 is SGHAT and CDR2 is FQNNGV. The CDR3 has 16 amino acids. DNA for the CDR3: TGTGCCAGCAGCTTAATGGCGGGACAGGGTATAGTCGAGCAGTACTTC. It is translated as CASSLMAGQGIVEQYF.

The genes are TRBV2 and TRBJ2-1; 7 bases map to TRBD1. Per the germline V gene, CDR1 is SNHLY and CDR2 is FYNNEI. The CDR3 spans 14 residues. Trimming removed 4 bases from V and 5 bases from J; junction bases left unmatched: 5. The CDR3 DNA sequence: TGTGCCAGCAGTGCAGACAGGGTTGACAATGAGCAGTTCTTC. Translated: CASSADRVDNEQFF.

This chain joins TRBV7-6 and TRBJ2-7; no firm D call. The V end was cut by 6 bases, the J end by 4 bases, with 13 bases between. The CDR3 has 13 residues. Germline CDR1 is SGHVS and CDR2 is FNYEAQ. CDR3 sequence: CASSKTNGYEQYF. The CDR3 coding sequence is TGTGCCAGCAGTAAGACAAATGGTTACGAGCAGTACTTC.

The rearrangement links TRBV11-3 to TRBJ2-3; the match to TRBD1 covers 7 bases. Germline V gene data show CDR1 as SGHNT and CDR2 as YENEEA. V trimming: 2 bases; J trimming: 1 base; junction bases outside the gene matches: 3. This CDR3 region has 15 residues. CDR3 nucleotides: TGTGCCAGCAGCTTATTTGGGACAGGCACAGATACGCAGTATTTT. Its protein is CASSLFGTGTDTQYF.

This clone was seen more than once but under ten times. The chain joins TRBV7-3 to TRBJ2-1; 13 bases align to TRBD2. Germline values: CDR1 SGHTA, CDR2 FQGTGA. The CDR3 extends over 15 amino acids. With 5 bases clipped from V and 6 bases from J, the junction kept 4 bases outside the gene matches. CDR3 bases: TGTGCCAGCAGCCAGAGACTAGCGGGAGGCAATGAGCAGTTCTTC. Its translation: CASSQRLAGGNEQFF.

The V and J genes are TRBV5-4 and TRBJ2-7; D perhaps matches TRBD1 (5 bases). In germline, CDR1 is SGHNT, CDR2 YYREEE (reference sequence). There are 16 residues in the CDR3. Trimming pared 0 bases from V and 7 bases from J, leaving 20 bases between. CDR3 protein: CASSLAGAARIREQYF. In DNA form, the CDR3 reads TGTGCCAGCAGCTTGGCTGGGGCAGCGAGGATACGGGAGCAGTACTTC.

This rearrangement joins TRBV28 to TRBJ2-1; 11 nucleotides line up with TRBD2. From germline, CDR1 is MDHEN and CDR2 SYDVKM. V dropped 3 bases and J dropped 5; count of bases not matched to a gene: 6. The CDR3 loop spans 16 amino acids. The chain's CDR3 is CASSFPSGGPNNEQFF. The CDR3 coding sequence is TGTGCCAGCAGTTTTCCTAGCGGGGGGCCTAACAATGAGCAGTTCTTC.

The V and J genes are TRBV10-3 and TRBJ2-3; D not certain. The CDR3 covers 13 residues. V was trimmed by 4 bases and J by 0 bases, leaving 5 bases between them. Germline CDR1 reads ENHRY; CDR2 reads SYGVKD. The CDR3 is CAISGKSTDTQYF. The CDR3 coding sequence is TGTGCCATCAGTGGAAAGAGCACAGATACGCAGTATTTT.

Notes on this clone: Sequence at one end of the junction differs from germline and may be a read error. The V and J genes are TRBV7-7 and TRBJ2-1, with 14 nucleotides matching TRBD2. The germline V gene has CDR1 SSHAT and CDR2 FNYEAQ (reference sequence). The CDR3 contains 19 residues. The CDR3 DNA sequence: TGTGCTAGCAGCCCAAGGACTAGCGGGGGGTCAAGCTCCTACAATGAGCAGTTCTTC. Residues: CASSPRTSGGSSSYNEQFF.

V and J are TRBV5-8 and TRBJ2-2, with TRBD1 as a possible D gene (6 bases). Per germline, CDR1 SGHTS and CDR2 YDEGEE. Trimming pared 4 bases from V and 4 bases from J, leaving 11 bases between. The CDR3 totals 14 residues. Here the CDR3 reads CASSPGTTTGELFF. The CDR3 DNA reads as TGTGCCAGCAGCCCCGGGACAACCACCGGGGAGCTGTTTTTT.

This sequence joins TRBV21-1 and TRBJ2-1; TRBD2, as called in the table, went unchecked against the DNA. TRBV21-1 is flagged as a pseudogene. This CDR3 region has 20 residues. As DNA, the CDR3 is TGTGCCAGCAGCAAAGAAAAGATACAGCGGGGGGCTAGCTCCTACAATGAGCAGTTCTTC. Encoded protein: CASSKEKIQRGASSYNEQFF.

In its sample, this clone was seen once. V gene TRBV19 combines with J gene TRBJ1-2, with D possibly being TRBD1 (5 bases). The V gene lost 1 base and the J gene lost 8 bases, with 17 bases spanning the gap. The CDR3 is 15 amino acids. Per germline, CDR1 LNHDA and CDR2 SQIVND (reference sequence). CDR3 in amino acids: CASSIAPGVARGYTF. The CDR3 coding sequence is TGTGCCAGTAGTATAGCACCGGGGGTTGCGCGGGGCTACACCTTC. Complete variable domain (other parts from reference TRBV19 and TRBJ1-2): DGGITQSPKYLFRKEGQNVTLSCEQNLNHDAMYWYRQDPGQGLRLIYYSQIVNDFQKGDIAEGYSVSREKKESFPLTVTSAQKNPTAFYLCASSIAPGVARGYTFGSGTRLTVV.

The chain uses TRBV28 and TRBJ2-5; D remains unclear. Trimming stripped 8 bases from V and 2 bases from J, with 3 bases between. Per germline, CDR1 MDHEN and CDR2 SYDVKM. The CDR3 consists of 10 residues. In nucleotides, the CDR3 is TGTGCCAGCCAACAAGAGACCCAGTACTTC. Translation: CASQQETQYF.

J is TRBJ1-5 and V is TRBV30; D is unresolved. Germline V lookup: CDR1 GTSNPN, CDR2 SVGIG (reference sequence). The ends were cut back, 1 base at V and 1 base at J, with 5 bases in the middle. The CDR3 contains 13 residues. This chain's CDR3 is CAWSGQSNQPQHF. DNA for the CDR3: TGTGCCTGGAGTGGGCAGAGCAATCAGCCCCAGCATTTT. The variable domain in full, with the rest retrieved from reference TRBV30 and TRBJ1-5, is SQTIHQWPATLVQPVGSPLSLECTVEGTSNPNLYWYRQAAGRGLQLLFYSVGIGQISSEVPQNLSASRPQDRQFILSSKKLLLSDSGFYLCAWSGQSNQPQHFGDGTRLSIL.

The chain carries TRBV7-8 and TRBJ1-2, with 9 bases identical to TRBD1. With 5 bases clipped from V and 3 bases from J, the junction kept 7 bases outside the gene matches. This CDR3 has 15 residues. In germline, CDR1 is SGHVS, CDR2 FQNEAQ. The CDR3 DNA follows: TGTGCCAGCAGCCCAGACAGGGGGAACTACTATGGCTACACCTTC. Amino acids: CASSPDRGNYYGYTF.

The count of this clone is one. The CDR3 spells CASSFSGGAIDEQFF. CDR3 nucleotides: TGTGCCAGCAGCTTTAGCGGGGGGGCAATCGATGAGCAGTTCTTC. This sequence joins TRBV7-3 and TRBJ2-1, with 11 bases aligning to TRBD2. This CDR3 has 15 residues. Germline lookup yields CDR1 SGHTA and CDR2 FQGTGA. Trimming cost V 3 bases and J 8 bases; bases outside gene matches: 6.

This chain connects TRBV18 to TRBJ2-1; TRBD2 matches at 10 bases. V lost 1 base and J lost 5; bases outside the gene matches: 8. Germline V gives CDR1 KGHSH, CDR2 LQKENI. There are 17 residues in the CDR3. The CDR3 nucleotides read TGTGCCAGCTCACCACGGGGTAGCGGGGGGTCAAACAATGAGCAGTTCTTC. Its translation is CASSPRGSGGSNNEQFF.

The rearrangement uses TRBV19 and TRBJ2-7, with 9 bases that match TRBD1. The J segment lost 4 bases and the V segment lost 6 bases, leaving 10 bases of the junction unmatched. There are 15 residues in the CDR3. Germline values: CDR1 LNHDA, CDR2 SQIVND (reference sequence). The CDR3 DNA reads as TGTGCCAGTAGGGACGTCGCGGACAGGGGTTACGAGCAGTACTTC. It encodes CASRDVADRGYEQYF.

The chain combines TRBV14 with TRBJ1-1; TRBD1 is a possible D gene (6 bases). This CDR3 has 16 amino acids. Trimming took off 1 base at V and 0 bases at J, with 12 bases between the two ends. Germline V CDR1 and CDR2: SGHDN, FVKESK. The CDR3 loop reads CASSQGWGAMNTEAFF. Written as DNA, the CDR3 is TGTGCCAGCAGCCAAGGATGGGGGGCCATGAACACTGAAGCTTTCTTT.

This rearrangement joins TRBV7-6 to TRBJ2-5; the D gene is possibly TRBD2 (5 bases). Trimming took off 1 base at V and 1 base at J, with 10 bases between the two ends. Per germline, CDR1 SGHVS and CDR2 FNYEAQ. There are 15 residues in the CDR3. The CDR3 loop reads CASSLGGQPQETQYF. In DNA, the CDR3 is TGTGCCAGCAGCTTAGGAGGGCAGCCCCAAGAGACCCAGTACTTC.

The sample holds one count of this clone. The V and J genes are TRBV7-6 and TRBJ2-7, with 13 bases that match TRBD2. Trimming took 5 bases from V and 7 from J; bases not matched to a gene: 8. From germline, CDR1 is SGHVS and CDR2 FNYEAQ. This CDR3 has 15 amino acids. CDR3 region: CASSATSGRAGEQYF. In DNA, the CDR3 is TGTGCCAGCAGCGCTACTAGCGGGAGGGCGGGGGAGCAGTACTTC.

The chain employs TRBV5-4 and TRBJ2-3; 7 bases match TRBD2. Germline assignment: CDR1 SGHNT and CDR2 YYREEE (reference sequence). The CDR3 consists of 15 residues. V was clipped by 7 bases and J by 0 bases; unmatched bases: 8. The chain's CDR3 is CASRNPAGSTDTQYF. CDR3 in DNA: TGTGCCAGCCGGAACCCAGCGGGGAGCACAGATACGCAGTATTTT.

The rearrangement joins TRBV27 to TRBJ2-5; 12 nucleotides match TRBD1. CDR3 length: 15 residues. V lost 5 bases to trimming and J lost 5 bases; unmatched junction nucleotides: 6. CDR1 is MNHEY and CDR2 is SMNVEV in the germline V gene (reference sequence). The DNA for the CDR3 is TGTGCCAGCAGTGGCGGGACAGGGGGCATGGAGACCCAGTACTTC. It translates to CASSGGTGGMETQYF.

The genes are TRBV29-1 and TRBJ2-1; the match to TRBD1 covers 8 bases. Per germline, CDR1 SQVTM and CDR2 ANQGSEA. The trim removed 3 bases at V and 8 bases at J, leaving 9 bases unmatched. The CDR3 runs 14 residues. Here the CDR3 reads CSVDGRGRRDEQFF. DNA of the CDR3: TGCAGCGTTGACGGCAGGGGGCGTCGGGATGAGCAGTTCTTC.

V and J are TRBV2 and TRBJ2-3, with 9 bases lining up with TRBD1. The CDR3 consists of 15 residues. J was trimmed by 6 bases and V by 7 bases; bases with no gene match: 11. Germline V gives CDR1 SNHLY, CDR2 FYNNEI. In DNA form, the CDR3 reads TGTGCCAGCACCCCGGGGGCCACAGGGGGCGATACGCAGTATTTT. Residues: CASTPGATGGDTQYF.

The V call is TRBV2, the J call TRBJ2-7; 7 nucleotides align to TRBD1. Germline CDR1 reads SNHLY; CDR2 reads FYNNEI. The CDR3 spans 14 residues. V lost 7 bases and J lost 2; bases outside the gene matches: 8. The CDR3 sequence is CASILRTGPYEQYF. The CDR3 DNA follows: TGTGCCAGCATTCTCCGGACAGGTCCCTACGAGCAGTACTTC.

The genes are TRBV5-1 and TRBJ2-5; 9 bases are shared with TRBD2. Germline CDR1 SGHRS, CDR2 YFSETQ. With 0 bases clipped from V and 2 bases from J, the junction kept 2 bases outside the gene matches. This CDR3 comprises 15 residues. The CDR3 DNA follows: TGCGCCAGCAGCTTGGCACTAGCGGGTCAAGAGACCCAGTACTTC. Translated: CASSLALAGQETQYF.

The chain employs TRBV7-6 and TRBJ2-2; D is undetermined. V was shortened by 1 base and J by 1 base, with 7 bases between the two germline ends. Germline V gene data show CDR1 as SGHVS and CDR2 as FNYEAQ. The CDR3 is made up of 15 amino acids. The CDR3 DNA sequence: TGTGCCAGCAGCTTAGGGGCAGGGAACACCGGGGAGCTGTTTTTT. Translation: CASSLGAGNTGELFF.

The chain couples TRBV15 to TRBJ1-3, with 9 bases aligning to TRBD1. Germline trimming cut 3 bases from V and 2 bases from J; bases unmatched to any gene: 8. CDR3 size: 17 residues. The V gene's germline CDR1 is LNHNV and CDR2 YYDKDF (reference sequence). The chain's CDR3 is CATSSEEGQGTGNTIYF. As DNA, the CDR3 is TGTGCCACCAGCAGCGAGGAGGGACAGGGTACTGGAAACACCATATATTTT.

This rearrangement joins TRBV5-4 to TRBJ2-1; the match to TRBD1 covers 7 bases. CDR1 is SGHNT, CDR2 YYREEE, per germline (reference sequence). V shed 0 bases, J shed 6 bases, and the junction held 6 bases outside the gene matches. The CDR3 runs 15 residues. Here the CDR3 reads CASSLGYRGSNEQFF. The DNA of the CDR3 is TGTGCCAGCAGCTTGGGGTACAGGGGTTCCAATGAGCAGTTCTTC. Full variable domain (remainder filled in from reference TRBV5-4 and TRBJ2-1): ETGVTQSPTHLIKTRGQQVTLRCSSQSGHNTVSWYQQALGQGPQFIFQYYREEENGRGNFPPRFSGLQFPNYSSELNVNALELDDSALYLCASSLGYRGSNEQFFGPGTRLTVL.

The V call is TRBV7-3, the J call TRBJ2-5, with D hard to call. Germline assignment: CDR1 SGHTA and CDR2 FQGTGA. V lost 1 base, J lost 5 bases, and 8 bases lay in between. The CDR3 runs to 13 residues. CDR3 loop: CASSLKVGETQYF. The DNA of the CDR3 is TGTGCCAGCAGCTTAAAGGTCGGGGAGACCCAGTACTTC.